This TCR beta chain was identified in a study of blood T cell repertoires in COVID-19. Across the study: Samples taken during acute and convalescent COVID-19 were collected in the United States, Italy and Spain. Sources were T cells, B-cell-depleted T cells, or PBMCs; the material itself was cDNA or gDNA.

Per the original methods: By means of reference gene primer amplification, nucleated cell counts were estimated. Assay: immunoSEQ multiplex PCR; the TCRdb copy retains only in-frame clones and omits some. V and J calls and clone size are given by that table; D and trimming were obtained from the DNA. The data hold roughly 230,000 clones, with roughly nine tenths observed a single time. CDR1 is SEHNR and CDR2 is FQNEAQ in the germline V gene (reference sequence). Trimming at V came to 7 bases and at J to 4 bases, leaving 7 bases not matched to a gene. The CDR3 is made up of 15 amino acids. Sequencing was performed on peripheral blood. This sequence was found in a man between 65 and 85 years old with acute or convalescent COVID-19. The chain joins TRBV7-9 to TRBJ2-3; TRBD1 matches at 11 bases. The CDR3 region has the DNA TGTGCCAGCATCCCGGGACAGGGGGGCGCAGATACGCAGTATTTT. Translating it yields CASIPGQGGADTQYF.